The rows below give T cell receptor beta chains drawn from one sample of a study of blood T cell repertoires in COVID-19. Sequenced by immunoSEQ multiplex PCR; TCRdb stores in-frame clones only, minus some. The data hold 85,000 to 130,000 clones, with more than 85% observed a single time. Sequencing used peripheral blood. Source of these receptors: a man between 60 and 70 years old with acute or convalescent COVID-19. Both conserved end residues are part of each CDR3. D genes are given only for firm matches. A clone size is listed for some rows: how often the clone was seen (once, few, many), or a class if it is expanded.

d_call j_call v_call clone_size cdr3_length cdr3_nt cdr3_aa
TRBD1 TRBJ1-5 TRBV30 . 15 TGTGCCTGGAGCCAAACAGGGGTTAGCAATCAGCCCCAGCATTTT CAWSQTGVSNQPQHF
. TRBJ1-6 TRBV3-1/TRBV3-2 . 13 TGTGCCAGCGGACAGCTAGGGGATTCACCCCTCCACTTT CASGQLGDSPLHF
TRBD2 TRBJ2-5 TRBV6-2/TRBV6-3 . 15 TGTGCCAGCAGTTACAATAGGCTAGCGGGAGAGACCCAGTACTTC CASSYNRLAGETQYF
. TRBJ1-4 TRBV7-9 . 13 TGTGCCAGCAGCTTGGGGCGGTCCGAAAAACTGTTTTTT CASSLGRSEKLFF
TRBD2 TRBJ2-1 TRBV9 . 16 TGTGCCAGCAGCGCGGGACTAGCGGGAGGGAGGAATGAGCAGTTCTTC CASSAGLAGGRNEQFF
TRBD1 TRBJ1-2 TRBV5-1 . 16 TGCGCCAGCAGCTTGGAGGGACAGAGAATTAACTATGGCTACACCTTC CASSLEGQRINYGYTF
. TRBJ1-2 TRBV6-5 . 15 TGTGCCAGCAGTTACTCGCGGCAGGGGAACTATGGCTACACCTTC CASSYSRQGNYGYTF
. TRBJ2-1 TRBV6-4 once 14 TGTGCCAGCAGTGACAGGGGCAAGGGCAATGAGCAGTTCTTC CASSDRGKGNEQFF
TRBD2 TRBJ2-3 TRBV7-9 . 16 TGTGCCAGCAGCCTGGGACTAGCGGGGAACACAGATACGCAGTATTTT CASSLGLAGNTDTQYF
. TRBJ1-3 TRBV5-1 . 14 TGCGCCAGCAGCGAGGGACTTGCTGGAAACACCATATATTTT CASSEGLAGNTIYF
TRBD1 TRBJ1-6 TRBV19 . 13 TGTGCCAGTAGGCCTGGACAGGGGAGTCACCTCCACTTT CASRPGQGSHLHF
. TRBJ2-7 TRBV10-3 . 14 TGTGCCATCAGAGAATACCGGGACACTTACGAGCAGTACTTC CAIREYRDTYEQYF
. TRBJ2-5 TRBV30 . 12 TGTGCCTGGAGTCTATTCCAAGAGACCCAGTACTTC CAWSLFQETQYF
TRBD1 TRBJ1-2 TRBV10-3 . 12 TGTGCCATCAGTGCGACAGGGAATGGCTACACCTTC CAISATGNGYTF
. TRBJ1-2 TRBV20-1 . 14 TGCAGTGCTAGTCCCTCCCAGGGAAACTATGGCTACACCTTC CSASPSQGNYGYTF
. TRBJ2-1 TRBV13 . 14 TGTGCCAGCAGCCCTCTGACTATCTACAATGAGCAGTTCTTC CASSPLTIYNEQFF
. TRBJ2-3 TRBV7-3 . 16 TGTGCCAGCAGCCCGATGGCGGCTAGCGGCACAGATACGCAGTATTTT CASSPMAASGTDTQYF
TRBD1 TRBJ1-5 TRBV19 once 15 TGTGCCAGTAGTTTGGGACAGGGAAGCAATCAGCCCCAGCATTTT CASSLGQGSNQPQHF
TRBD1 TRBJ2-7 TRBV2 . 15 TGTGCCAGCAGTGGGTCGACAGGGAGCTCCTACGAGCAGTACTTC CASSGSTGSSYEQYF
. TRBJ1-2 TRBV25-1 . 14 TGTGCCAGCAGTGAGGAAGGGACACCAAGTCTGTACACCTTC CASSEEGTPSLYTF